The rows below give T cell receptor beta chains drawn from one sample of a study of T cell responses to AZD1222 COVID-19 vaccine. Sequencing was performed with immunoSEQ multiplex PCR; in TCRdb, only in-frame clones are kept and a portion is missing. The table records tens of thousands of clones, more than 75% of them present only once. Material: peripheral blood, obtained on day 0 of AZD1222 vaccination. The receptors originated from an adult in good health. The CDR3 runs from the conserved cysteine through the conserved F or W. The D gene is left open where the match is weak.

V gene: TRBV10-3; D gene: -; J gene: TRBJ1-6; CDR3 protein: CAIGEVRNSPLHF
V gene: TRBV7-3; D gene: -; J gene: TRBJ1-1; CDR3 protein: CASSSTNTEAFF
V gene: TRBV4-1; D gene: -; J gene: TRBJ1-5; CDR3 protein: CASSRDQGGSNQPQHF
V gene: TRBV5-1; D gene: -; J gene: TRBJ1-3; CDR3 protein: CASSLESGYGNTIYF
V gene: TRBV5-1; D gene: TRBD1; J gene: TRBJ2-7; CDR3 protein: CASSRTGSYEQYF
V gene: TRBV9; D gene: -; J gene: TRBJ1-1; CDR3 protein: CASSVSRGTEAFF
V gene: TRBV7-8; D gene: TRBD1; J gene: TRBJ2-7; CDR3 protein: CASSLARAGGYEQYF
V gene: TRBV5-1; D gene: -; J gene: TRBJ1-4; CDR3 protein: CASNPTGTNEKLFF
V gene: TRBV3-1/TRBV3-2; D gene: -; J gene: TRBJ2-2; CDR3 protein: CASSPNRVGTGELFF
V gene: TRBV5-1; D gene: -; J gene: TRBJ2-2; CDR3 protein: CASSFMRENTGELFF
V gene: TRBV6-6; D gene: -; J gene: TRBJ2-2; CDR3 protein: CASIQGDSASGELFF
V gene: TRBV6-5; D gene: -; J gene: TRBJ2-6; CDR3 protein: CASSGTGSGANVLTF
V gene: TRBV5-1; D gene: TRBD1; J gene: TRBJ1-2; CDR3 protein: CASSPGTGGAGGYTF
V gene: TRBV11-1; D gene: TRBD1; J gene: TRBJ2-5; CDR3 protein: CASSAAGTGDLETQYF
V gene: TRBV5-5; D gene: -; J gene: TRBJ1-1; CDR3 protein: CASSLSPENTEAFF
V gene: TRBV27; D gene: -; J gene: TRBJ2-1; CDR3 protein: CASSQDGIYNEQFF
V gene: TRBV18; D gene: TRBD1; J gene: TRBJ1-2; CDR3 protein: CASSPARQGEGYGYTF
V gene: TRBV11-3; D gene: TRBD2; J gene: TRBJ2-3; CDR3 protein: CASSLDRWLAGGADTQYF
V gene: TRBV5-4; D gene: TRBD1; J gene: TRBJ2-5; CDR3 protein: CASSLDRTGGEEETQYF
V gene: TRBV6-5; D gene: TRBD1; J gene: TRBJ1-4; CDR3 protein: CASRIQGRGKLFF
V gene: TRBV9; D gene: -; J gene: TRBJ2-5; CDR3 protein: CASSVDPIQETQYF
V gene: TRBV6-5; D gene: TRBD1; J gene: TRBJ2-7; CDR3 protein: CASRGTGSYEQYF
V gene: TRBV21-1; D gene: -; J gene: TRBJ2-3; CDR3 protein: CASSKKRGKGTDTQYF
V gene: TRBV2; D gene: -; J gene: TRBJ2-7; CDR3 protein: CASSDPGVSYEQYF
V gene: TRBV4-2; D gene: TRBD1; J gene: TRBJ2-7; CDR3 protein: CASSQGQGDYEQYF
V gene: TRBV29-1; D gene: -; J gene: TRBJ2-3; CDR3 protein: CAVRTAIDTQYF
V gene: TRBV30; D gene: -; J gene: TRBJ1-5; CDR3 protein: CAWSSRGDQPQHF
V gene: TRBV6-5; D gene: -; J gene: TRBJ2-7; CDR3 protein: CASSRGGAVHYEQYF
V gene: TRBV7-3; D gene: -; J gene: TRBJ2-5; CDR3 protein: CASSLWVGETQYF
V gene: TRBV10-3; D gene: -; J gene: TRBJ1-4; CDR3 protein: CATWDTSGLEKLFF
V gene: TRBV12-3/TRBV12-4; D gene: TRBD1; J gene: TRBJ2-5; CDR3 protein: CASSEQGVETQYF
V gene: TRBV10-3; D gene: -; J gene: TRBJ2-3; CDR3 protein: CAINGDTDTQYF
V gene: TRBV2; D gene: -; J gene: TRBJ1-4; CDR3 protein: CASSEEQGSNEKLFF
V gene: TRBV11-2; D gene: TRBD2; J gene: TRBJ2-1; CDR3 protein: CASSLVAGGGYNEQFF
V gene: TRBV11-1; D gene: TRBD1; J gene: TRBJ1-1; CDR3 protein: CASSTQGGRTEAFF
V gene: TRBV28; D gene: -; J gene: TRBJ1-4; CDR3 protein: CASAMGGTNEKLFF
V gene: TRBV25-1; D gene: TRBD1; J gene: TRBJ1-2; CDR3 protein: CASSVQGNYGYTF
V gene: TRBV24-1; D gene: TRBD1; J gene: TRBJ2-1; CDR3 protein: CATSDQKPGQDNEQFF
V gene: TRBV29-1; D gene: TRBD1; J gene: TRBJ2-2; CDR3 protein: CSVDQDRAGELFF
V gene: TRBV30; D gene: -; J gene: TRBJ1-2; CDR3 protein: CAWNGGPNYGYTF
V gene: TRBV9; D gene: -; J gene: TRBJ1-6; CDR3 protein: CASSVGNNSPLHF
V gene: TRBV4-3; D gene: -; J gene: TRBJ1-1; CDR3 protein: CASSQDIEYAYTEAFF
V gene: TRBV5-1; D gene: -; J gene: TRBJ1-2; CDR3 protein: CASSPFLSGEYGGYTF
V gene: TRBV11-2; D gene: -; J gene: TRBJ1-1; CDR3 protein: CASSHSGAANTEAFF
V gene: TRBV6-4; D gene: -; J gene: TRBJ1-2; CDR3 protein: CASSKQATSNYGYTF
V gene: TRBV19; D gene: TRBD1; J gene: TRBJ2-2; CDR3 protein: CASSDRGRPGELFF